This is a list of T cell receptor beta chains from one sample in a study of metastatic and nonmetastatic thyroid tumors. TCRdb reprocessed the PCR reads using MiXCR. The table lists 13,000 or so clones, about 28% of them singletons. Source material: blood. All receptors come from a female donor with papillary thyroid cancer or a benign thyroid nodule (not recorded which). Some clones in this sample may be carry-over from other donors' samples. Both conserved end residues are part of each CDR3. The D gene is left open where the match is weak. Clone size is given for some rows only: seen once, a few or many times, or a class if the clone is expanded.

J gene: TRBJ2-1; V gene: TRBV7-9; D gene: TRBD1; clone size: .; CDR3 protein: CASSLGQGRNEQFF; CDR3 DNA: TGTGCCAGCAGCTTAGGACAGGGGAGGAATGAGCAGTTCTTC
J gene: TRBJ2-5; V gene: TRBV11-2; D gene: TRBD1; clone size: .; CDR3 protein: CASSLGDREEKETQYF; CDR3 DNA: TGTGCCAGCAGCTTAGGGGACAGGGAAGAGAAGGAGACCCAGTACTTC
J gene: TRBJ2-3; V gene: TRBV11-3; D gene: .; clone size: medium-sized; CDR3 protein: CASSSSWADTQYF; CDR3 DNA: TGTGCCAGCAGCTCAAGTTGGGCAGATACGCAGTATTTT
J gene: TRBJ2-1; V gene: TRBV6-2/TRBV6-3; D gene: .; clone size: .; CDR3 protein: CASSHLSLTGSVEQFF; CDR3 DNA: TGTGCCAGCAGTCACCTATCTCTTACAGGGTCGGTTGAGCAGTTCTTC
J gene: TRBJ2-7; V gene: TRBV11-3; D gene: TRBD1; clone size: .; CDR3 protein: CASSPGQGYEQYF; CDR3 DNA: TGTGCCAGCAGCCCGGGACAGGGGTACGAGCAGTACTTC
J gene: TRBJ2-1; V gene: TRBV12-3/TRBV12-4; D gene: TRBD2; clone size: many; CDR3 protein: CASSWTRHEQFF; CDR3 DNA: TGTGCCAGCAGTTGGACTAGACATGAGCAGTTCTTC
J gene: TRBJ1-5; V gene: TRBV20-1; D gene: .; clone size: .; CDR3 protein: CSAADSPRPQHF; CDR3 DNA: TGCAGTGCGGCAGACAGTCCGCGGCCCCAGCATTTT
J gene: TRBJ2-7; V gene: TRBV3-1; D gene: TRBD2; clone size: .; CDR3 protein: CASSPRAGAGGEQYF; CDR3 DNA: TGTGCCAGCAGCCCCCGGGCGGGAGCTGGGGGCGAGCAGTACTTC
J gene: TRBJ2-3; V gene: TRBV6-5; D gene: .; clone size: .; CDR3 protein: CASSLQGVSPTSTDTQYF; CDR3 DNA: TGTGCCAGCAGTTTACAGGGTGTGTCCCCGACTAGCACAGATACGCAGTATTTT
J gene: TRBJ1-6; V gene: TRBV28; D gene: .; clone size: few; CDR3 protein: CASRTSSSPLHF; CDR3 DNA: TGTGCCAGCCGTACCTCATCTTCACCCCTCCACTTT
J gene: TRBJ1-4; V gene: TRBV11-3; D gene: TRBD1; clone size: medium-sized; CDR3 protein: CASSGRGRGEKLFF; CDR3 DNA: TGTGCCAGCAGCGGGAGGGGGCGAGGTGAAAAACTGTTTTTT
J gene: TRBJ1-5; V gene: TRBV28; D gene: .; clone size: many; CDR3 protein: CASSFDGPHQPQHF; CDR3 DNA: TGTGCCAGCAGTTTCGACGGGCCTCATCAGCCCCAGCATTTT
J gene: TRBJ2-7; V gene: TRBV4-1; D gene: .; clone size: .; CDR3 protein: CASSQPTVSYEQYF; CDR3 DNA: TGCGCCAGCAGCCAGCCGACAGTCTCCTACGAGCAGTACTTC
J gene: TRBJ2-3; V gene: TRBV20-1; D gene: TRBD2; clone size: many; CDR3 protein: CSAHRPAGEDPDTQYF; CDR3 DNA: TGCAGTGCTCACAGGCCGGCGGGAGAGGACCCAGATACGCAGTATTTT
J gene: TRBJ1-4; V gene: TRBV18; D gene: .; clone size: medium-sized; CDR3 protein: CASSPNPFLFNTDEKLFF; CDR3 DNA: TGTGCCAGCTCACCCAACCCCTTTCTCTTTAACACGGACGAAAAACTGTTTTTT
J gene: TRBJ1-1; V gene: TRBV28; D gene: .; clone size: .; CDR3 protein: CASSLLTAEAFF; CDR3 DNA: TGTGCCAGCAGTTTATTGACAGCCGAAGCTTTCTTT
J gene: TRBJ1-3; V gene: TRBV5-6; D gene: .; clone size: many; CDR3 protein: CASSHRHRVGNSGNTIYF; CDR3 DNA: TGTGCCAGCAGCCACCGCCACCGGGTAGGAAACTCTGGAAACACCATATATTTT
J gene: TRBJ1-4; V gene: TRBV6-5; D gene: .; clone size: many; CDR3 protein: CASSYSPSGGEKLFF; CDR3 DNA: TGTGCCAGCAGTTACTCGCCGTCGGGGGGTGAAAAACTGTTTTTT
J gene: TRBJ2-7; V gene: TRBV10-3; D gene: TRBD2; clone size: .; CDR3 protein: CAISESGRPPGGDF; CDR3 DNA: TGTGCCATCAGTGAGTCAGGGAGACCGCCCGGGGGGGACTTC
J gene: TRBJ1-5; V gene: TRBV20-1; D gene: .; clone size: medium-sized; CDR3 protein: CSAIGVSNQPQHF; CDR3 DNA: TGCAGTGCCATAGGGGTCAGCAATCAGCCCCAGCATTTT
J gene: TRBJ2-7; V gene: TRBV6-1; D gene: .; clone size: .; CDR3 protein: CASSELVYEQYF; CDR3 DNA: TGTGCCAGCAGTGAACTGGTCTACGAGCAGTACTTC
J gene: TRBJ1-6; V gene: TRBV14; D gene: .; clone size: many; CDR3 protein: CASSLGAPMSPLHF; CDR3 DNA: TGTGCCAGCAGCCTGGGGGCGCCTATGTCACCCCTCCACTTT
J gene: TRBJ2-7; V gene: TRBV27; D gene: TRBD2; clone size: few; CDR3 protein: CASSLGLAEGAYEQYF; CDR3 DNA: TGTGCCAGCAGTCTGGGACTAGCTGAAGGGGCTTACGAGCAGTACTTC
J gene: TRBJ1-3; V gene: TRBV6-1; D gene: .; clone size: few; CDR3 protein: CASSPGQSGNTIYF; CDR3 DNA: TGTGCCAGCAGTCCAGGACAGAGCGGAAACACCATATATTTT
J gene: TRBJ1-3; V gene: TRBV5-1; D gene: .; clone size: medium-sized; CDR3 protein: CASSFGASGNTIYF; CDR3 DNA: TGCGCCAGCAGTTTCGGGGCCTCTGGAAACACCATATATTTT
J gene: TRBJ2-7; V gene: TRBV3-1; D gene: .; clone size: .; CDR3 protein: CASSQDTWARGSYEQYF; CDR3 DNA: TGTGCCAGCAGCCAAGATACTTGGGCCCGGGGATCCTACGAGCAGTACTTC
J gene: TRBJ2-7; V gene: TRBV10-3; D gene: .; clone size: .; CDR3 protein: CAIMRAGDHYEQYF; CDR3 DNA: TGTGCCATCATGCGGGCAGGAGACCACTACGAGCAGTACTTC
J gene: TRBJ1-2; V gene: TRBV27; D gene: .; clone size: few; CDR3 protein: CASSLLQDQGYTF; CDR3 DNA: TGTGCCAGCAGTTTATTGCAGGATCAAGGCTACACCTTC
J gene: TRBJ1-1; V gene: TRBV18; D gene: .; clone size: medium-sized; CDR3 protein: CASSLGRNTEAFF; CDR3 DNA: TGTGCCAGCTCACTGGGCAGGAACACTGAAGCTTTCTTT
J gene: TRBJ2-3; V gene: TRBV28; D gene: TRBD1; clone size: few; CDR3 protein: CASTTGQGTDTQYF; CDR3 DNA: TGTGCCAGCACTACTGGACAGGGGACAGATACGCAGTATTTT
J gene: TRBJ2-1; V gene: TRBV10-1; D gene: TRBD2; clone size: few; CDR3 protein: CASSRTSGVGYNEQFF; CDR3 DNA: TGCGCCAGCAGTCGAACTAGCGGGGTAGGGTACAATGAGCAGTTCTTC
J gene: TRBJ1-2; V gene: TRBV20-1; D gene: .; clone size: .; CDR3 protein: CSARASGCYTF; CDR3 DNA: TGCAGTGCTAGAGCTTCGGGGTGCTACACCTTC
J gene: TRBJ2-3; V gene: TRBV7-2; D gene: .; clone size: many; CDR3 protein: CASSLAPPGPNTDTQYF; CDR3 DNA: TGTGCCAGCAGCTTGGCTCCCCCGGGGCCTAACACAGATACGCAGTATTTT
J gene: TRBJ1-6; V gene: TRBV2; D gene: .; clone size: medium-sized; CDR3 protein: CASKNRNDVSPLHF; CDR3 DNA: TGTGCCAGCAAAAACAGGAACGATGTTTCACCCCTCCACTTT
J gene: TRBJ1-1; V gene: TRBV12-3/TRBV12-4; D gene: .; clone size: .; CDR3 protein: CGSRNTGQKTDAFF; CDR3 DNA: TGTGGCAGCAGGAATACAGGGCAAAAAACTGATGCTTTCTTT
J gene: TRBJ1-5; V gene: TRBV20-1; D gene: .; clone size: few; CDR3 protein: CSARGVFEPGNQPQHF; CDR3 DNA: TGCAGTGCTAGAGGGGTTTTTGAGCCAGGGAATCAGCCCCAGCATTTT
J gene: TRBJ2-7; V gene: TRBV6-2/TRBV6-3; D gene: .; clone size: few; CDR3 protein: CASTSTPDYEQYF; CDR3 DNA: TGTGCCAGCACCTCGACCCCTGACTACGAGCAGTACTTC
J gene: TRBJ2-2; V gene: TRBV11-2; D gene: .; clone size: once; CDR3 protein: CASSSPPDSQWSRELFF; CDR3 DNA: TGTGCCAGCAGCTCCCCCCCAGACAGCCAGTGGAGCCGGGAGCTGTTTTTT
J gene: TRBJ2-1; V gene: TRBV12-3/TRBV12-4; D gene: TRBD2; clone size: medium-sized; CDR3 protein: CASSFGRTSGHF; CDR3 DNA: TGTGCCAGCAGTTTCGGGCGGACTAGCGGCCACTTC
J gene: TRBJ2-5; V gene: TRBV7-9; D gene: .; clone size: many; CDR3 protein: CASSLAGGKETQYF; CDR3 DNA: TGTGCCAGCAGCTTAGCGGGAGGAAAAGAGACCCAGTACTTC
J gene: TRBJ2-7; V gene: TRBV30; D gene: .; clone size: medium-sized; CDR3 protein: CAWSDSIRDEAYEQYF; CDR3 DNA: TGTGCCTGGAGTGACAGCATAAGGGACGAAGCCTACGAGCAGTACTTC
J gene: TRBJ2-2; V gene: TRBV7-2; D gene: TRBD2; clone size: medium-sized; CDR3 protein: CASSLKAGGITGELFF; CDR3 DNA: TGTGCCAGCAGCCTAAAAGCGGGAGGCATCACCGGGGAGCTGTTTTTT
J gene: TRBJ2-2; V gene: TRBV2; D gene: TRBD2; clone size: few; CDR3 protein: CASRRDLAGDTGELFF; CDR3 DNA: TGTGCCAGCAGACGAGACCTGGCGGGAGACACCGGGGAGCTGTTTTTT
J gene: TRBJ2-1; V gene: TRBV7-2; D gene: .; clone size: medium-sized; CDR3 protein: CASSLVVFEQFF; CDR3 DNA: TGTGCCAGCAGCTTAGTCGTGTTTGAGCAGTTCTTC
J gene: TRBJ2-1; V gene: TRBV29-1; D gene: TRBD2; clone size: many; CDR3 protein: CSVDPKREGGNEQFF; CDR3 DNA: TGCAGCGTTGATCCGAAGCGGGAGGGCGGAAATGAGCAGTTCTTC
J gene: TRBJ2-7; V gene: TRBV28; D gene: .; clone size: few; CDR3 protein: CASTTPWNEQYF; CDR3 DNA: TGTGCCAGCACTACACCTTGGAACGAGCAGTACTTC
J gene: TRBJ2-7; V gene: TRBV3-1; D gene: TRBD2; clone size: .; CDR3 protein: CASSQQGFAGGKYF; CDR3 DNA: TGTGCCAGCAGCCAACAGGGCTTCGCGGGGGGGAAGTACTTC
J gene: TRBJ2-7; V gene: TRBV11-2; D gene: .; clone size: once; CDR3 protein: CASSLVAHNYEQYF; CDR3 DNA: TGTGCCAGCAGCTTAGTAGCTCATAACTACGAGCAGTACTTC
J gene: TRBJ2-5; V gene: TRBV20-1; D gene: .; clone size: .; CDR3 protein: CSARDKRTARDQYF; CDR3 DNA: TGCAGTGCTAGAGATAAGAGGACCGCCAGGGACCAGTACTTC
J gene: TRBJ1-1; V gene: TRBV20-1; D gene: .; clone size: .; CDR3 protein: CSTTGVNTEAFF; CDR3 DNA: TGCAGCACGACAGGAGTGAACACTGAAGCTTTCTTT
J gene: TRBJ2-3; V gene: TRBV27; D gene: .; clone size: few; CDR3 protein: CASSLEVAPDTQYF; CDR3 DNA: TGTGCCAGCAGTTTAGAGGTAGCCCCAGATACGCAGTATTTT
J gene: TRBJ2-3; V gene: TRBV20-1; D gene: TRBD1; clone size: .; CDR3 protein: CSARDDRGSPDTQYF; CDR3 DNA: TGCAGTGCGCGCGACGACAGGGGGTCGCCAGATACGCAGTATTTT
J gene: TRBJ2-2; V gene: TRBV20-1; D gene: TRBD1; clone size: .; CDR3 protein: CGGTGGNTWELFF; CDR3 DNA: TGCGGAGGGACAGGGGGAAACACCTGGGAGCTGTTTTTT
J gene: TRBJ2-5; V gene: TRBV5-4; D gene: .; clone size: many; CDR3 protein: CASSFPSREGTQYF; CDR3 DNA: TGTGCCAGCAGCTTCCCCAGCCGAGAGGGGACCCAGTACTTC
J gene: TRBJ1-2; V gene: TRBV6-1; D gene: TRBD1; clone size: medium-sized; CDR3 protein: CASSGGVTGQGYGYTF; CDR3 DNA: TGTGCCAGCAGTGGGGGGGTTACGGGACAGGGCTATGGCTACACCTTC
J gene: TRBJ1-1; V gene: TRBV29-1; D gene: .; clone size: many; CDR3 protein: CSAPWGNTEAFF; CDR3 DNA: TGCAGCGCTCCATGGGGGAACACTGAAGCTTTCTTT